These T cell receptor beta chains were read from a single sample in a study of technical replicates of blood from several donors. The assay was immunoSEQ multiplex PCR, and TCRdb's table has in-frame clones only and misses some. This table has approximately 79,000 clones, approximately 97% appearing once. The material sequenced was T cells isolated from PBMCs. These receptors were taken from a human donor in good health. Both conserved end residues are part of each CDR3. The D gene is left open where the match is weak. Only some rows state a clone size, as once, few, many or a class for expanded clones.

-,TRBV4-1,TRBJ1-2,-,CASSQDLAGKRYGYTF,TGCGCCAGCAGCCAAGATTTAGCAGGGAAACGATATGGCTACACCTTC
once,TRBV7-9,TRBJ2-1,TRBD2,CASSFPTSGSRSSYNEQFF,TGTGCCAGCAGCTTTCCGACTAGCGGGAGTCGAAGCTCCTACAATGAGCAGTTCTTC
-,TRBV6-1,TRBJ2-6,TRBD1,CASDWDSSGANVLTF,TGTGCCAGCGACTGGGACAGCTCTGGGGCCAACGTCCTGACTTTC
-,TRBV28,TRBJ2-5,-,CASSSRGTQYF,TGTGCCAGCAGTTCCCGGGGGACCCAGTACTTC
-,TRBV27,TRBJ2-7,-,CASRQGRPYEQYF,TGTGCCAGCAGACAGGGACGACCCTACGAGCAGTACTTC
once,TRBV19,TRBJ2-5,TRBD2,CASSLSLAGGLETQYF,TGTGCCAGTAGTCTTAGTCTAGCGGGGGGGCTGGAGACCCAGTACTTC
-,TRBV6-6,TRBJ2-1,TRBD1,CASIRDSLYNEQFF,TGTGCCAGTATCCGGGACAGCCTATACAATGAGCAGTTCTTC
-,TRBV7-6,TRBJ2-7,TRBD1,CASSLGDRPSYEQYF,TGTGCCAGCAGCTTAGGGGACAGGCCCTCCTACGAGCAGTACTTC
-,TRBV5-1,TRBJ2-7,-,CASSGSGLSYEQYF,TGCGCCAGCAGCGGGAGCGGGCTCAGCTACGAGCAGTACTTC
-,TRBV10-1,TRBJ2-7,TRBD2,CASSDSGGATYEQYF,TGCGCCAGCAGTGATTCCGGGGGGGCCACCTACGAGCAGTACTTC
-,TRBV7-6,TRBJ2-4,TRBD2,CASSPGTSGPVTGNIQYF,TGTGCCAGCAGCCCGGGGACTAGCGGCCCAGTTACGGGCAACATTCAGTACTTC
-,TRBV30,TRBJ2-7,TRBD1,CAWSRGRTFSYEQYF,TGTGCCTGGAGCAGGGGGCGAACCTTCTCCTACGAGCAGTACTTC
-,TRBV27,TRBJ2-1,-,CASSFSNEQFF,TGTGCCAGCAGTTTCAGCAATGAGCAGTTCTTC
-,TRBV14,TRBJ2-1,-,CASSQAGGTHNEQFF,TGTGCCAGCAGCCAAGCCGGCGGGACCCACAATGAGCAGTTCTTC
-,TRBV20-1,TRBJ2-7,-,CSASRVHEQYF,TGCAGTGCTAGCAGGGTGCACGAGCAGTACTTC
-,TRBV7-3,TRBJ2-3,TRBD1,CASSRDRETDTQYF,TGTGCCAGCAGTCGGGACAGGGAGACAGATACGCAGTATTTT
-,TRBV11-2,TRBJ2-1,TRBD2,CASSTTSGEGNEQFF,TGTGCCAGCAGCACGACTAGCGGGGAGGGGAATGAGCAGTTCTTC
-,TRBV16,TRBJ1-2,-,CASSQRGIQSGRYGYTF,TGTGCCAGCAGCCAAAGGGGTATACAGTCAGGAAGGTATGGCTACACCTTC
-,TRBV28,TRBJ2-1,-,CASSLVSREDEQFF,TGTGCCAGCAGTTTAGTATCCAGGGAGGATGAGCAGTTCTTC
-,TRBV6-1,TRBJ2-7,-,CASSGNGAVDSYEQYF,TGTGCCAGCAGTGGCAACGGAGCGGTGGACTCCTACGAGCAGTACTTC
-,TRBV19,TRBJ1-1,-,CASSLGIAEAFF,TGTGCCAGTAGTCTCGGGATCGCTGAAGCTTTCTTT
once,TRBV7-7,TRBJ2-7,-,CASSLDLGQHYEQYF,TGTGCCAGCAGTTTGGATTTGGGGCAGCACTACGAGCAGTACTTC
-,TRBV4-2,TRBJ1-2,TRBD1,CASSQERRGVYGYTF,TGTGCCAGCAGCCAAGAACGCAGGGGGGTCTATGGCTACACCTTC
-,TRBV7-6,TRBJ1-2,-,CASSFPGGYGYTF,TGTGCCAGCAGCTTTCCCGGGGGCTATGGCTACACCTTC
-,TRBV5-1,TRBJ2-1,TRBD2,CASRSLSGVKNEQFF,TGCGCCAGCCGTAGTTTGAGCGGGGTAAAGAATGAGCAGTTCTTC
-,TRBV11-2,TRBJ2-7,TRBD2,CASSLPLAGVMYEQYF,TGTGCCAGCAGCTTACCCCTAGCGGGAGTAATGTACGAGCAGTACTTC
-,TRBV5-4,TRBJ1-3,-,CASSFGREYSGNTIYF,TGTGCCAGCAGCTTCGGGCGGGAGTACTCTGGAAACACCATATATTTT
-,TRBV10-3,TRBJ1-1,TRBD1,CAISPTGRDKALNTEAFF,TGTGCCATCAGTCCGACAGGGAGAGACAAAGCCTTGAACACTGAAGCTTTCTTT
-,TRBV15,TRBJ1-1,-,CATSQTENTEAFF,TGTGCCACTTCCCAGACAGAGAACACTGAAGCTTTCTTT
-,TRBV9,TRBJ2-1,-,CASSEPLNEQFF,TGTGCCAGCAGCGAGCCCCTCAATGAGCAGTTCTTC
-,TRBV4-1,TRBJ1-1,TRBD1,CASSQDHPPGGRMNTEAFF,TGCGCCAGCAGCCAAGATCACCCGCCAGGGGGCCGGATGAACACTGAAGCTTTCTTT
-,TRBV4-2,TRBJ2-5,-,CASSQDVSLTMEETQYF,TGTGCCAGCAGCCAAGATGTCTCTTTGACTATGGAAGAGACCCAGTACTTC
-,TRBV9,TRBJ2-2,-,CASSINWRTEQNTGELFF,TGTGCCAGCAGCATTAATTGGAGGACAGAGCAGAACACCGGGGAGCTGTTTTTT
-,TRBV10-2,TRBJ2-7,TRBD1,CASSESGQGLQQYF,TGCGCCAGCAGTGAATCAGGACAGGGTCTTCAGCAGTACTTC
-,TRBV27,TRBJ2-7,TRBD1,CASSLISTGGEQYF,TGTGCCAGCAGTTTAATCTCGACAGGGGGAGAGCAGTACTTC
once,TRBV28,TRBJ1-1,TRBD1,CASRGTANTEAFF,TGTGCCAGCAGGGGGACAGCGAACACTGAAGCTTTCTTT
-,TRBV5-1,TRBJ1-3,-,CASALGAGTISGNTIYF,TGCGCCAGCGCCCTAGGGGCAGGAACCATCTCTGGAAACACCATATATTTT
-,TRBV11-2,TRBJ1-2,-,CASSLVGGDNRIIDYGYTF,TGTGCCAGCAGCTTAGTAGGGGGGGACAACAGGATTATTGACTATGGCTACACCTTC
-,TRBV28,TRBJ1-5,TRBD1,CASSLGTVYNQPQHF,TGTGCCAGCAGTTTAGGGACAGTATACAATCAGCCCCAGCATTTT
-,TRBV19,TRBJ1-1,-,CASNGAQTVNTEAFF,TGTGCCAGTAATGGCGCCCAGACAGTGAACACTGAAGCTTTCTTT
-,TRBV7-9,TRBJ2-3,-,CATRRGDTQYF,TGTGCCACCCGTCGAGGGGATACGCAGTATTTT
-,TRBV28,TRBJ2-7,TRBD2,CASRSGNPGGQYF,TGTGCCAGCAGAAGCGGGAACCCCGGCGGGCAGTACTTC
-,TRBV25-1,TRBJ2-1,-,CASSEWQQALKWEQFF,TGTGCCAGCAGTGAGTGGCAACAGGCGTTAAAATGGGAGCAGTTCTTC
-,TRBV11-2,TRBJ1-2,-,CASSLVLGVIGYTF,TGTGCCAGCAGCTTAGTACTGGGAGTTATTGGCTACACCTTC
-,TRBV2,TRBJ1-2,TRBD1,CASSRDRDDYGYTF,TGTGCCAGCAGTCGGGACAGGGATGACTATGGCTACACCTTC
once,TRBV5-5,TRBJ2-1,-,CASSLRRDEQFF,TGTGCCAGCAGCTTGCGGCGGGATGAGCAGTTCTTC
-,TRBV4-2,TRBJ2-1,-,CASSPGVEQFF,TGTGCCAGCAGCCCGGGTGTTGAGCAGTTCTTC
once,TRBV9,TRBJ2-2,TRBD2,CASSVVGTSVNFDHHTGELFF,TGTGCCAGCAGCGTAGTAGGGACTAGCGTGAACTTCGATCATCACACCGGGGAGCTGTTTTTT
once,TRBV5-1,TRBJ1-4,TRBD1,CASSLADRGTTNEKLFF,TGCGCCAGCAGCTTGGCCGACAGGGGGACAACTAATGAAAAACTGTTTTTT